The sequence of this T cell receptor beta chain was determined in a study of blood T cell repertoires in COVID-19. Profiling relied on immunoSEQ multiplex PCR, and the TCRdb table lists in-frame clones only, not all of them. This table holds approximately 170,000 clones, roughly 80% found once. V was clipped by 6 bases and J by 4 bases; unmatched bases: 14. The CDR3 covers 16 residues. CDR1 and CDR2 (germline): MDHEN, SYDVKM. This TCR derives from a woman between 65 and 79 years old with COVID-19, enrolled during active disease. V and J are TRBV28 and TRBJ2-7, with 8 bases matching TRBD1. Sequencing input: peripheral blood. The CDR3, as DNA: TGTGCCAGCAGCACTCGTCCTGGACAGGGAGCTTACGAGCAGTACTTC. It yields the protein CASSTRPGQGAYEQYF.